The present TCR beta chain was sequenced within a study of blood T cells in healthy people across ages (dated by TCRdb to between 2014 and 2017). With regard to the full study: In model experiments, roughly one uniquely barcoded TCR beta cDNA molecule per two T cells was captured by template switching. The donors were split into four age groups: young (average around 15 years), middle-aged (roughly 42), aged (more than 60) and long-lived (under 90). For two donors (one aged 18 to 30 and one aged 80 or older), the study analyzed two additional independent replicas of 1 million unique cDNA reads from the same blood draw. Using deep sequencing normalized with unique cDNA molecular identifiers, the study measured how TCR beta repertoire diversity changes with age. To avoid experimental bias, donors of different ages were spread randomly across the sequencing lanes.

The 35 to 40 donors, aged about 6 to 95 years, were systemically healthy Caucasian individuals from Russia. Each donor gave ten milliliters of peripheral blood, drawn into EDTA-treated Vacutainer tubes. PBMCs were isolated by Ficoll-Paque density-gradient centrifugation, with at least 6 million obtained per sample. Total RNA, at least 5.5 micrograms per sample, was extracted from PBMCs with Trizol reagent. Naive CD45RAhigh/CD27high T cell percentages were measured by flow cytometry on a PBMC aliquot from every donor. What the authors observed across the whole study: Observed TCR beta diversity per million T cells fell roughly linearly with age, and a significant reduction was already apparent by age about 43. Since profiling was done on bulk unsorted PBMCs, naive and antigen-experienced compartments could not be conclusively compared. Because the CMV infection status of the donors was unknown, age-related changes in expanded clonotypes may potentially have been confounded. The percentage of naive T cells measured by flow cytometry correlated strongly with observed TCR beta diversity. Estimates of total diversity from one million sequenced T cells were regarded as lower bounds and underestimates. Compared with the aged group, the long-lived group had more naive CD4+ T cells, fewer expanded clones and increased TCR diversity, a pattern suggesting age selection.

Note on this clonotype: It lacks a known antigen. No quality values exist for individual bases; no much larger clone is one base distant.

For CDR1 and CDR2, the germline V gene (reference sequence) lists SEHNR and FQNEAQ. There are 15 amino acids in the CDR3, from cysteine to phenylalanine inclusive. Only the CDR3 DNA stays, 45 bases, in frame from base 1. Germline trimming amounts to 5 bases on V and 7 bases on J, with 9 as the count of junction bases outside the gene matches. Library prep was done by 5' RACE. The instrument was an Illumina HiSeq 2500. A second PCR of 7 to 11 cycles was run with a J-beta primer mix and a sample-barcoded 5' primer. A template-switch 5' adaptor carrying 12 random nucleotides introduced a unique molecular identifier onto each TCR beta cDNA molecule. Each sample yielded at least 2.5 million CDR3-containing paired-end reads. First-strand cDNA synthesis was performed from all RNA using the Mint cDNA synthesis kit, with priming by a TRBC-specific oligonucleotide. Following uracil-DNA glycosylase treatment, all cDNA underwent a first 18-cycle PCR with the universal primers M1SS and BC2_uni_R. Concerning the study's data processing: Each sample was normalized by randomly selecting 1 million high-quality reads, each carrying a distinct molecular identifier. Reads with shared molecular identifiers were discarded instead of being binned into consensus sequences. MiTCR, with a Q25 quality threshold and the strictest error-elimination algorithm, was used for CDR3 identification, clonotype clustering and error correction. Lower-bound total TCR beta diversity was estimated with a nonparametric unseen species model using Euler transformation. Using fastp trimming at Q25 and MiXCR clonotype assembly, TCRdb reanalyzed the public sequencing data and kept in-frame beta chains. Each record represents a unique CDR3 protein, reported with the most common genes and DNA among its rows. The authors' filters were not applied to this entry. Across this sample there are around 710,000 distinct CDR3 sequences, with roughly 47% seen only once. Jointly, the top ten make up roughly 19% of the sample.

The TCR comes from a woman aged 60-70 years in good health. The sequenced sample was blood. Rearrangement joined TRBV7-9 to TRBJ2-1, and TRBD2 aligns with 9 junction nucleotides. Read as DNA, the sequence is TGTGCCAGCAGCCCCGGAGGAGCGGGAGGTAATGAGCAGTTCTTC. It translates to CASSPGGAGGNEQFF.